This T cell receptor (beta chain) was identified in a study of CD8 T cells in Susac syndrome. Random hexamers were used to reverse transcribe 0.5 to 1 ug of RNA. TCRdb called the immunoSEQ multiplex PCR reads again in MiXCR, with one record for every CDR3 protein. Of about 240,000 distinct CDR3 sequences in the sample, approximately 95% were seen once. The CDR3 is 18 amino acids. V dropped 2 bases and J dropped 6; count of bases not matched to a gene: 14. The germline CDR1 and CDR2 sequences are KGHDR and SFDVKD. The sequencing input was CD4+ T cells from PBMCs. The V gene is TRBV24-1, the J gene TRBJ2-1; TRBD1 matches 8 bases. This receptor was identified in a human donor with Susac syndrome. Written as DNA, the CDR3 is TGTGCCACCAGTGATTCGCAGGGGGCCGGGACATTCCTCAATGAGCAGTTCTTC. Its translation is CATSDSQGAGTFLNEQFF.